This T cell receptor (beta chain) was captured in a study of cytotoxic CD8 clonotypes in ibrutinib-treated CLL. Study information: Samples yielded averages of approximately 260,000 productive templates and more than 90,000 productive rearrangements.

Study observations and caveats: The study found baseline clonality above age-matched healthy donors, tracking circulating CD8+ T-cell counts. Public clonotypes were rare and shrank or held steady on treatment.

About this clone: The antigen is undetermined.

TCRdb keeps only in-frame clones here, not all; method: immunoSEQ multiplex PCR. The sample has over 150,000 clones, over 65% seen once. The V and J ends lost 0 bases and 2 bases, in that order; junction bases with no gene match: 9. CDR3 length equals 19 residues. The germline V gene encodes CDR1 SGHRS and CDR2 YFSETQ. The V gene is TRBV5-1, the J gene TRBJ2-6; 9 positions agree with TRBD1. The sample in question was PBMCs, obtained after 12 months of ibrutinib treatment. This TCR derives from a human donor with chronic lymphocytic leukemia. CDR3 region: CASSLETGGANPGANVLTF. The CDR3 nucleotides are TGCGCCAGCAGCTTGGAAACAGGGGGCGCGAATCCTGGGGCCAACGTCCTGACTTTC.